A selection of T cell receptor beta chains follows, all from one sample in a study of cytomegalovirus exposure and HLA in healthy donors. Repertoires were generated with immunoSEQ multiplex PCR, while TCRdb's copy carries only in-frame clones and drops some. Among about 180,000 clones listed, around 80% were seen once. Sample: PBMCs. The receptors originated from a man aged 18 to 35 in good health and CMV-seronegative. Both conserved end residues are part of each CDR3. Fields, in order: V gene, J gene, clone size, D gene, CDR3 protein, CDR3 DNA. D genes are given only for firm matches. The size of a clone is reported for some rows only, either as once, few or many, or as a class for expanded clones.

v_call: TRBV7-2
j_call: TRBJ1-1
clone_size: few
d_call: -
cdr3_aa: CASSLSAQMNTEAFF
cdr3_nt: TGTGCCAGCAGCTTAAGCGCGCAAATGAACACTGAAGCTTTCTTT

v_call: TRBV30
j_call: TRBJ2-5
clone_size: once
d_call: -
cdr3_aa: CAWSPRGMGKQETQYF
cdr3_nt: TGTGCCTGGAGTCCCCGGGGGATGGGAAAGCAAGAGACCCAGTACTTC

v_call: TRBV6-6
j_call: TRBJ1-1
clone_size: -
d_call: -
cdr3_aa: CASSPIPARADTEAFF
cdr3_nt: TGTGCCAGCAGTCCCATCCCCGCCAGGGCCGACACTGAAGCTTTCTTT

v_call: TRBV29-1
j_call: TRBJ1-2
clone_size: -
d_call: TRBD1
cdr3_aa: CSVQVDRGVGYTF
cdr3_nt: TGCAGCGTCCAAGTGGACAGGGGCGTCGGCTACACCTTC

v_call: TRBV30
j_call: TRBJ1-2
clone_size: -
d_call: -
cdr3_aa: CAWIPRSGVVYGYTF
cdr3_nt: TGTGCCTGGATCCCTCGGTCAGGGGTGGTCTATGGCTACACCTTC

v_call: TRBV29-1
j_call: TRBJ1-2
clone_size: -
d_call: TRBD1
cdr3_aa: CSVVAQGAPKYYGYTF
cdr3_nt: TGCAGCGTTGTCGCGCAGGGGGCCCCTAAATACTATGGCTACACCTTC

v_call: TRBV9
j_call: TRBJ2-3
clone_size: few
d_call: TRBD2
cdr3_aa: CASSFPKASGSFDTQYF
cdr3_nt: TGTGCCAGCAGCTTCCCGAAGGCGAGCGGGAGTTTCGATACGCAGTATTTT

v_call: TRBV30
j_call: TRBJ1-4
clone_size: -
d_call: -
cdr3_aa: CAWSDGTGPNEKLFF
cdr3_nt: TGTGCCTGGAGTGACGGAACAGGTCCTAATGAAAAACTGTTTTTT

v_call: TRBV7-9
j_call: TRBJ2-6
clone_size: -
d_call: -
cdr3_aa: CASSDSPLRRHSGANVLTF
cdr3_nt: TGTGCCAGCAGCGATAGTCCCCTTCGGAGGCACTCTGGGGCCAACGTCCTGACTTTC

v_call: TRBV2
j_call: TRBJ1-1
clone_size: -
d_call: -
cdr3_aa: CASTTDRINTEAFF
cdr3_nt: TGTGCCAGCACCACGGACAGAATTAACACTGAAGCTTTTTTT

v_call: TRBV7-3
j_call: TRBJ1-5
clone_size: -
d_call: TRBD1
cdr3_aa: CASSLCGTGNQPQHF
cdr3_nt: TGTGCCAGCAGCTTATGCGGGACAGGTAATCAGCCCCAGCATTTT

v_call: TRBV18
j_call: TRBJ1-1
clone_size: few
d_call: -
cdr3_aa: CASSFQGMNTEAFF
cdr3_nt: TGTGCCAGCTCATTCCAGGGGATGAACACTGAAGCTTTCTTT

v_call: TRBV30
j_call: TRBJ2-5
clone_size: few
d_call: TRBD2
cdr3_aa: CAWSVLASGSNLETQYF
cdr3_nt: TGTGCCTGGAGTGTACTGGCTAGCGGGAGTAATTTGGAGACCCAGTACTTC

v_call: TRBV7-2
j_call: TRBJ2-2
clone_size: -
d_call: -
cdr3_aa: CASRNTGELFF
cdr3_nt: TGTGCCAGTAGAAACACCGGGGAGCTGTTTTTT

v_call: TRBV7-6
j_call: TRBJ2-2
clone_size: -
d_call: -
cdr3_aa: CASNPGHTNTGELFF
cdr3_nt: TGTGCCAGCAATCCAGGCCACACGAACACCGGGGAGCTGTTTTTT

v_call: TRBV30
j_call: TRBJ2-5
clone_size: -
d_call: TRBD2
cdr3_aa: CAWSPRGGSNVETQYF
cdr3_nt: TGTGCCTGGAGTCCCCGGGGAGGGTCTAATGTGGAGACCCAGTACTTC

v_call: TRBV11-2
j_call: TRBJ1-2
clone_size: -
d_call: -
cdr3_aa: CASSPIRPVYGYTF
cdr3_nt: TGTGCCAGCAGCCCTATCCGCCCGGTTTATGGCTACACCTTC

v_call: TRBV7-9
j_call: TRBJ2-2
clone_size: -
d_call: -
cdr3_aa: CASSLAQIKGELFF
cdr3_nt: TGTGCCAGCAGCTTAGCCCAGATTAAGGGGGAGCTGTTTTTT

v_call: TRBV19
j_call: TRBJ2-3
clone_size: -
d_call: TRBD1
cdr3_aa: CASSIQTGKETQYF
cdr3_nt: TGTGCCAGTAGTATCCAGACAGGGAAAGAAACGCAGTATTTT

v_call: TRBV6-5
j_call: TRBJ2-7
clone_size: -
d_call: TRBD1
cdr3_aa: CASSYSGTGDEQYF
cdr3_nt: TGTGCCAGCAGTTACTCGGGGACAGGAGACGAGCAGTACTTC

v_call: TRBV30
j_call: TRBJ2-5
clone_size: -
d_call: TRBD2
cdr3_aa: CAWSGGLAVARTQYF
cdr3_nt: TGTGCCTGGAGTGGGGGACTAGCGGTGGCAAGGACCCAGTACTTC

v_call: TRBV4-1
j_call: TRBJ2-7
clone_size: once
d_call: -
cdr3_aa: CASSQEPGTYEQYF
cdr3_nt: TGCGCCAGCAGCCAAGAACCGGGTACCTACGAGCAGTACTTC

v_call: TRBV6-5
j_call: TRBJ1-2
clone_size: -
d_call: -
cdr3_aa: CASSPRGDRVYGYPF
cdr3_nt: TGTGCCAGCAGCCCTCGGGGGGATCGTGTCTATGGCTACCCCTTC

v_call: TRBV21-1
j_call: TRBJ1-4
clone_size: few
d_call: -
cdr3_aa: CASSKSGTFGPNEKLFF
cdr3_nt: TGTGCCAGCAGCAAGTCCGGGACATTTGGCCCTAATGAAAAACTGTTTTTT

v_call: TRBV28
j_call: TRBJ1-2
clone_size: -
d_call: TRBD1
cdr3_aa: CASSSQGAPNYGYTF
cdr3_nt: TGTGCCAGCAGTTCCCAGGGGGCGCCTAACTATGGCTACACCTTC

v_call: TRBV7-3
j_call: TRBJ2-3
clone_size: -
d_call: TRBD2
cdr3_aa: CASSSGLAGEADTQYF
cdr3_nt: TGTGCCAGCAGCTCGGGACTAGCGGGAGAGGCAGATACGCAGTATTTT

v_call: TRBV2
j_call: TRBJ1-4
clone_size: -
d_call: TRBD1
cdr3_aa: CASSGQGAPNEKLFF
cdr3_nt: TGTGCCAGCTCAGGACAGGGGGCCCCTAATGAAAAACTGTTTTTT

v_call: TRBV5-4
j_call: TRBJ1-3
clone_size: -
d_call: -
cdr3_aa: CASSTDSSGNTIYF
cdr3_nt: TGTGCCAGCAGCACCGACAGCTCTGGAAACACCATATATTTT

v_call: TRBV7-6
j_call: TRBJ1-3
clone_size: -
d_call: -
cdr3_aa: CASSLALPRGSGNTIYF
cdr3_nt: TGTGCCAGCAGCTTAGCGTTGCCCAGGGGCTCTGGAAACACCATATATTTT

v_call: TRBV9
j_call: TRBJ2-4
clone_size: -
d_call: -
cdr3_aa: CASSVDGKGIQYF
cdr3_nt: TGTGCCAGCAGCGTTGACGGGAAGGGCATTCAGTACTTC

v_call: TRBV19
j_call: TRBJ2-4
clone_size: -
d_call: TRBD2
cdr3_aa: CASSSAGGFQAKNIQYF
cdr3_nt: TGTGCCAGTAGTTCAGCGGGGGGCTTCCAAGCCAAAAACATTCAGTACTTC

v_call: TRBV5-6
j_call: TRBJ2-3
clone_size: -
d_call: -
cdr3_aa: CARGSDTQYF
cdr3_nt: TGTGCCCGAGGGTCAGATACGCAGTATTTT